A single sample is the source of the 15 T cell receptor beta chains below, sequenced in a study of cytomegalovirus exposure and HLA in healthy donors. Vbeta (60) and Jbeta (13) primers were used in the PCR. Libraries were prepared by immunoSEQ multiplex PCR; TCRdb keeps only in-frame clonotypes and omits some of them. The data hold about 120,000 clones, with approximately 80% observed a single time. Sequenced input: PBMCs. The source of these receptors is a man aged 40-50 years in good health and CMV-seropositive.

The J gene is TRBJ2-3, the V gene TRBV7-2; 9 bases are a match to TRBD2. V was clipped by 5 bases and J by 8 bases; unmatched bases: 11. CDR1 SGHTA and CDR2 FQGNSA come from the germline V gene. The CDR3 runs 15 residues. As DNA, the CDR3 is TGTGCCAGCAGCCCTAGCGGGATGGTGTCGGCTACGCAGTATTTT. It codes for CASSPSGMVSATQYF.

The chain is built from TRBV7-2 and TRBJ2-7; tentative D call: TRBD1 (5 bases). Trimming took 5 bases from V and 9 from J, leaving 14 bases between them. Germline CDR1 SGHTA, CDR2 FQGNSA. This CDR3 comprises 12 residues. CDR3 sequence: CASSGYRSLQYF. The CDR3, as DNA: TGTGCCAGCAGCGGGTACAGGAGTTTGCAGTACTTC. Full variable domain (outside the CDR3, taken from reference TRBV7-2 and TRBJ2-7): GAGVSQSPSNKVTEKGKDVELRCDPISGHTALYWYRQSLGQGLEFLIYFQGNSAPDKSGLPSDRFSAERTGGSVSTLTIQRTQQEDSAVYLCASSGYRSLQYFGPGTRLTVT.

The chain links TRBV20-1 to TRBJ2-7; 7 positions match TRBD1. The CDR3 length is 11 residues. V lost 6 bases to trimming and J lost 9 bases; unmatched junction nucleotides: 8. CDR1 and CDR2 (germline): DFQATT, SNEGSKA (reference sequence). This chain's CDR3 is CSAGDRVGQYF. In DNA form, the CDR3 reads TGCAGTGCGGGCGACAGGGTTGGGCAGTACTTC.

The chain recombines TRBV15 with TRBJ2-7; D is possibly TRBD1 (5 bases). Germline V gene sequence: CDR1 LNHNV, CDR2 YYDKDF (reference sequence). The ends were cut back, 1 base at V and 3 bases at J, with 7 bases in the middle. The CDR3 sequence is 13 residues long. This CDR3 reads CATSRGQFYEQYF. The CDR3 DNA sequence: TGTGCCACCAGCAGAGGACAGTTCTACGAGCAGTACTTC. Combining the CDR3 with reference TRBV15 and TRBJ2-7 gives the whole variable domain DAMVIQNPRYQVTQFGKPVTLSCSQTLNHNVMYWYQQKSSQAPKLLFHYYDKDFNNEADTPDNFQSRRPNTSFCFLDIRSPGLGDTAMYLCATSRGQFYEQYFGPGTRLTVT.

The chain joins TRBV7-3 to TRBJ1-6; maybe TRBD1 (6 bases). The CDR3 extends over 14 amino acids. With 1 base removed from V and 10 bases from J, the gap between germline ends came to 11 bases. CDR1 is SGHTA, CDR2 FQGTGA, per germline. The CDR3 protein is CASSLIATGSPLHF. CDR3 nucleotide sequence: TGTGCCAGCAGCTTAATCGCGACAGGCTCACCCCTCCACTTT.

This clone was seen only once. The chain combines TRBV7-2 with TRBJ2-5, with TRBD2 matching 8 bases. The junction had 8 bases not matched to a gene; V was cut back by 5 bases and J by 3 bases. This CDR3 is built from 15 residues. CDR1 is SGHTA and CDR2 is FQGNSA in the germline V gene. The CDR3 protein is CASSPPGLDKETQYF. The CDR3 DNA is TGTGCCAGCAGCCCTCCGGGACTAGACAAAGAGACCCAGTACTTC.

This chain links TRBV27 with TRBJ2-7; D possibly corresponds to TRBD1 (7 bases). The CDR3 loop spans 14 amino acids. From germline, CDR1 is MNHEY and CDR2 SMNVEV (reference sequence). Between the trimmed V and J ends, which lost 6 bases and 9 bases, there was a span of 21 bases. The CDR3 sequence: CASRTDRRVRAQYF. For the CDR3, the DNA is TGTGCCAGCAGGACGGACAGGAGGGTACGAGCGCAGTACTTC.

The rearrangement links TRBV7-2 to TRBJ2-5; possible D gene TRBD2, 6 bases. Between the trimmed V and J ends, which lost 6 bases and 4 bases, there was a span of 15 bases. Germline V lookup: CDR1 SGHTA, CDR2 FQGNSA. This CDR3 region has 14 residues. CDR3 nucleotide sequence: TGTGCCAGCAGGTACACTCACGGGGGAGAGACCCAGTACTTC. Encoded protein: CASRYTHGGETQYF.

V is TRBV5-5 and J is TRBJ2-7, with TRBD1 matching over 9 bases. The CDR3 loop spans 15 amino acids. Germline CDR1 SGHKS, CDR2 YYEKEE (reference sequence). The V gene end was trimmed by 0 bases and the J gene end by 6 bases; junction bases not matched to a gene: 7. CDR3 region: CASSLEGQGSGEQYF. The CDR3 DNA reads as TGTGCCAGCAGCTTGGAGGGACAGGGATCCGGCGAGCAGTACTTC.

V usage is TRBV5-1 and J usage is TRBJ2-7; D is unclear. CDR3 length: 15 residues. Looked up from germline, CDR1 is SGHRS and CDR2 is YFSETQ. V was shortened by 0 bases and J by 2 bases, with 12 bases between the two germline ends. This chain's CDR3 is CASSLVVRPTYEQYF. CDR3 DNA sequence: TGCGCCAGCAGCTTGGTGGTCAGGCCGACCTACGAGCAGTACTTC.

The chain joins TRBV9 to TRBJ2-5, with D possibly being TRBD2 (5 bases). The V gene lost 0 bases and the J gene lost 2 bases, with 14 bases spanning the gap. The germline gives CDR1 SGDLS, CDR2 YYNGEE. The CDR3 totals 16 residues. The CDR3 region has the DNA TGTGCCAGCAGCGTAGCTAGCTCCCGAACACAAGAGACCCAGTACTTC. Translation: CASSVASSRTQETQYF.

This chain uses TRBV19 with TRBJ1-4, with D perhaps TRBD1 (6 bases). Germline-derived CDR1 and CDR2 are LNHDA and SQIVND (reference sequence). V dropped 5 bases and J dropped 5 bases, with 18 bases sitting between them. The CDR3 runs 16 residues. Here the CDR3 reads CASSWGGTGGNEKLFF. CDR3 coding DNA: TGTGCCAGTAGTTGGGGGGGCACGGGTGGGAATGAAAAACTGTTTTTT.

The chain carries TRBV6-5 and TRBJ1-2; D possibly corresponds to TRBD1 (6 bases). CDR1 and CDR2 (germline): MNHEY, SVGAGI. The CDR3 has 12 residues. Trimming removed 6 bases from V and 5 bases from J, with 10 bases in between. The CDR3 region is CASSATGYGYTF. CDR3 DNA sequence: TGTGCCAGCAGCGCCACAGGGTATGGCTACACCTTC.

This clone was seen a handful of times. The chain links TRBV28 to TRBJ2-1; the match to TRBD2 covers 10 bases. Germline CDR1 is MDHEN and CDR2 is SYDVKM. J gave up 7 bases and V 10 bases, and 13 bases lay outside the gene matches. The CDR3 totals 15 residues. CDR3 nucleotides: TGTGCCATCTCTCGACTAGCGGGTCAACGAAATGAGCAGTTCTTC. Translating it yields CAISRLAGQRNEQFF.

A few counts support this clone. The chain has TRBV7-2 and TRBJ1-4; 7 bases are a match to TRBD1. This CDR3 is 14 amino acids long. With V trimmed by 7 bases and J by 4 bases, 6 bases remained unmatched. The germline V gene encodes CDR1 SGHTA and CDR2 FQGNSA. CDR3 nucleotide sequence: TGTGCCAGCACCCACAGGGGTCGTAATGAAAAACTGTTTTTT. This sequence encodes CASTHRGRNEKLFF.